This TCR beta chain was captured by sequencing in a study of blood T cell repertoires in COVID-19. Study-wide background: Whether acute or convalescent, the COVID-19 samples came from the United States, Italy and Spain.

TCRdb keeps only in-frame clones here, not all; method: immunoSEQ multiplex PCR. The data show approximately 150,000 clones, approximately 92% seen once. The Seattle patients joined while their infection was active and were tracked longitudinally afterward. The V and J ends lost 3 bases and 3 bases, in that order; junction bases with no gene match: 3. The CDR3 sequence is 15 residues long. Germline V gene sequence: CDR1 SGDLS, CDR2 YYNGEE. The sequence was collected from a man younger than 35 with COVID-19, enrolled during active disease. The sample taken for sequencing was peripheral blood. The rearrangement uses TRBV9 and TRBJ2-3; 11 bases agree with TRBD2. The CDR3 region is CASSGSGRGTDTQYF. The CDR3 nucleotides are TGTGCCAGCAGCGGTAGCGGGAGGGGGACAGATACGCAGTATTTT.